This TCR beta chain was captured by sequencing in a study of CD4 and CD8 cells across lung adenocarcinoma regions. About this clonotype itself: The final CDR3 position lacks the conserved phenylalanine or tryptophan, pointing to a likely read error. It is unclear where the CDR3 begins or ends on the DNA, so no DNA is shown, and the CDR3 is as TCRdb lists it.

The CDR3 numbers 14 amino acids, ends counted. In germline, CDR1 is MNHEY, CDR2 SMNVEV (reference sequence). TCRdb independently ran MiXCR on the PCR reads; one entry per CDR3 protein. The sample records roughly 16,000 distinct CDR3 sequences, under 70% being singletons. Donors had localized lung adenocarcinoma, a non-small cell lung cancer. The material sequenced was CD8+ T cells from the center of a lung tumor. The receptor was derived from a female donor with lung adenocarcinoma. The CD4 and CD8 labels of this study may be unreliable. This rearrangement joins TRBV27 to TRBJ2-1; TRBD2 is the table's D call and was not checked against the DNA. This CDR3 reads CASSSGAGPISPSL.